Listed here are 24 T cell receptor beta chains from one sample, sequenced in a study of shared clonotypes between healthy human individuals. Measured with immunoSEQ multiplex PCR; TCRdb has only the in-frame clones, and not every one. The data show 2,500,000 or so clones, with more than 90% seen just once and about 0.13% held by the top ten. Sequenced: naive CD4+ T cells sorted from blood. The subset here: CD45RA+ positively selected. These TCRs come from a man between 18 and 29 years old in good health.

CDR3 protein: CAWSISGNYEQYF. CDR3 coding DNA: TGTGCCTGGAGTATCAGCGGGAACTACGAGCAGTACTTC. The chain combines TRBV30 with TRBJ2-5, with 7 bases matching TRBD2. Near its end, the DNA agrees better with TRBJ2-7, so the J call may be wrong. The CDR3 has 13 amino acids. Germline values: CDR1 GTSNPN, CDR2 SVGIG (reference sequence).

This clone was detected only once. The V gene is TRBV6-5, the J gene TRBJ2-1; D is undetermined. Germline V lookup: CDR1 MNHEY, CDR2 SVGAGI. V lost 4 bases and J 5 bases, leaving 12 bases between the germline ends. The CDR3 totals 14 residues. The CDR3 sequence: CASSFSETHNEQFF. As DNA, the CDR3 is TGTGCCAGCAGTTTCTCAGAGACCCACAATGAGCAGTTCTTC.

The genes are TRBV7-2 and TRBJ1-2; 7 nucleotides line up with TRBD1. The ends lost 1 base at V and 5 bases at J; junction bases unmatched: 4. The V gene's germline CDR1 is SGHTA and CDR2 FQGNSA. The CDR3 consists of 14 residues. CDR3 sequence (DNA): TGTGCCAGCAGCTTAGGTGGGACAGTTTATGGCTACACCTTC. It translates to CASSLGGTVYGYTF.

The J gene is TRBJ2-3, the V gene TRBV5-1; D ambiguous. Trimming shortened V by 2 bases and J by 1 base, and 8 bases separated the two germline ends. The CDR3 contains 14 residues. Germline V gives CDR1 SGHRS, CDR2 YFSETQ. CDR3 DNA sequence: TGCGCCAGCAGCTTTCTTAGAGGCACAGATACGCAGTATTTT. Its protein product is CASSFLRGTDTQYF.

This chain joins TRBV7-3 and TRBJ2-1; TRBD2 agrees at 7 bases. The CDR3 has 15 residues. Per the germline V gene, CDR1 is SGHTA and CDR2 is FQGTGA. V shed 0 bases, J shed 4 bases, and the junction held 3 bases outside the gene matches. The CDR3 here is CASSLTGGIYNEQFF. The CDR3 bases are TGTGCCAGCAGCTTAACCGGGGGGATATACAATGAGCAGTTCTTC.

This clone appeared a single time. V and J are TRBV7-9 and TRBJ1-2; possible D gene TRBD1, 6 bases. This CDR3 comprises 18 residues. The germline V gene has CDR1 SEHNR and CDR2 FQNEAQ (reference sequence). V was trimmed by 0 bases and J by 4 bases, leaving 21 bases between them. The DNA for the CDR3 is TGTGCCAGCAGCTTAGCGGAAGGCAGGGGCAGAGGGGGCTATGGCTACACCTTC. This gives the protein CASSLAEGRGRGGYGYTF.

This clone was detected only once. The chain joins TRBV7-2 to TRBJ2-7; the D gene is possibly TRBD2 (6 bases). CDR3 length: 15 residues. The V and J ends lost 5 bases and 7 bases respectively, with 21 bases between them. Germline CDR1 is SGHTA and CDR2 is FQGNSA. This CDR3 reads CASSPHSAGSGEQYF. CDR3 DNA: TGTGCCAGCAGCCCCCACTCGGCGGGATCGGGGGAGCAGTACTTC.

The chain uses TRBV23-1 and TRBJ2-2; no clear D gene. TRBV23-1 is annotated as an ORF whose role is uncertain. Deletions cut 6 bases from V and 5 bases from J, with 16 bases between. The CDR3 has 15 amino acids. The CDR3 region is CASSWGRRETGELFF. In DNA form, the CDR3 reads TGCGCCAGCAGCTGGGGAAGGCGCGAAACCGGGGAGCTGTTTTTT.

This clone came up once. The gene calls are TRBV30 and TRBJ1-3; no reliable D call. The CDR3 extends over 14 amino acids. Germline values: CDR1 GTSNPN, CDR2 SVGIG (reference sequence). V was shortened by 0 bases and J by 0 bases, with 6 bases between the two germline ends. The DNA for the CDR3 is TGTGCCTGGAGTGTAGCGAGCTCTGGAAACACCATATATTTT. Its protein is CAWSVASSGNTIYF.

This clone was seen a few times. This sequence joins TRBV28 and TRBJ1-6; D may be TRBD1 (5 bases). This CDR3 is 14 amino acids long. Germline lookup yields CDR1 MDHEN and CDR2 SYDVKM. V lost 6 bases and J 7 bases, leaving 13 bases between the germline ends. As DNA, the CDR3 is TGTGCCAGCAGCACCGGGACTAAAAATTCACCCCTCCACTTT. Its translation is CASSTGTKNSPLHF.

The V call is TRBV5-1, the J call TRBJ2-1; possibly TRBD1 for D (5 bases). V was trimmed by 0 bases and J by 9 bases, leaving 10 bases between them. Germline V gene lookup returns CDR1 SGHRS and CDR2 YFSETQ. The CDR3 extends over 13 amino acids. Written as DNA, the CDR3 is TGCGCCAGCAGCTTGGCCCAGGGTTTTGAGCAGTTCTTC. Encoded protein: CASSLAQGFEQFF.

The chain employs TRBV28 and TRBJ2-7; 8 positions match TRBD1. Germline V lookup: CDR1 MDHEN, CDR2 SYDVKM. CDR3 length equals 14 residues. The V and J ends lost 4 bases and 6 bases, in that order; junction bases with no gene match: 8. CDR3 DNA sequence: TGTGCCAGCAGTTCAAAGCCGACAGGGGTCGAGCAGTACTTC. Translated: CASSSKPTGVEQYF.

V and J are TRBV28 and TRBJ1-5, with D hard to call. The ends were cut back, 1 base at V and 3 bases at J, with 7 bases in the middle. CDR3 length equals 14 residues. Germline lookup yields CDR1 MDHEN and CDR2 SYDVKM. The CDR3 loop reads CASSLLKPNQPQHF. Here the CDR3 DNA reads TGTGCCAGCAGTTTATTAAAACCCAATCAGCCCCAGCATTTT. The full variable domain, with the rest looked up from reference TRBV28 and TRBJ1-5, is DVKVTQSSRYLVKRTGEKVFLECVQDMDHENMFWYRQDPGLGLRLIYFSYDVKMKEKGDIPEGYSVSREKKERFSLILESASTNQTSMYLCASSLLKPNQPQHFGDGTRLSIL.

The genes are TRBV19 and TRBJ2-1, with 11 bases lining up with TRBD2. The junction had 10 bases not matched to a gene; V was cut back by 7 bases and J by 8 bases. The CDR3 covers 15 residues. Germline CDR1 LNHDA, CDR2 SQIVND (reference sequence). Here the CDR3 reads CASKLAGVRLDEQFF. CDR3 coding DNA: TGTGCCAGTAAACTAGCGGGGGTCCGTTTAGATGAGCAGTTCTTC. The full variable domain, rest sourced from reference TRBV19 and TRBJ2-1, is DGGITQSPKYLFRKEGQNVTLSCEQNLNHDAMYWYRQDPGQGLRLIYYSQIVNDFQKGDIAEGYSVSREKKESFPLTVTSAQKNPTAFYLCASKLAGVRLDEQFFGPGTRLTVL.

Note on this clone: The same CDR3 arises from other DNA sequences in this sample as well. The chain uses TRBV7-9 and TRBJ1-3; 7 bases are a match to TRBD1. Germline CDR1 is SEHNR and CDR2 is FQNEAQ (reference sequence). Trimming took 5 bases from V and 0 from J; bases not matched to a gene: 4. This CDR3 is 15 amino acids long. The DNA for the CDR3 is TGTGCCAGCAGCAACCGACAGGGCTCTGGAAACACCATATATTTT. Protein product: CASSNRQGSGNTIYF.

The chain couples TRBV10-3 to TRBJ2-1; the match to TRBD2 covers 14 bases. V trimming: 0 bases; J trimming: 7 bases; junction bases outside the gene matches: 14. There are 20 residues in the CDR3. Germline-derived CDR1 and CDR2 are ENHRY and SYGVKD. CDR3: CAISESTGLVGLAGENEQFF. The CDR3 nucleotides are TGTGCCATCAGTGAGTCGACAGGTTTGGTGGGACTAGCGGGAGAAAATGAGCAGTTCTTC.

The chain links TRBV2 to TRBJ1-4; 11 positions match TRBD1. CDR1 is SNHLY and CDR2 is FYNNEI in the germline V gene. The CDR3 length is 14 residues. The ends lost 6 bases at V and 7 bases at J; junction bases unmatched: 4. Here the CDR3 reads CASRGDRGFEKLFF. CDR3 DNA sequence: TGTGCCAGCAGAGGGGACAGGGGGTTTGAAAAACTGTTTTTT.

This clone appeared a single time. The chain employs TRBV19 and TRBJ2-1; 9 positions match TRBD1. The germline V gene has CDR1 LNHDA and CDR2 SQIVND (reference sequence). J was trimmed by 1 base and V by 1 base; bases with no gene match: 2. The CDR3 loop spans 16 amino acids. The CDR3 region has the DNA TGTGCCAGTAGTATAGGGGACAGGGTATCCTACAATGAGCAGTTCTTC. As protein: CASSIGDRVSYNEQFF.

The chain is built from TRBV5-4 and TRBJ2-5; TRBD1 aligns across 7 bases. The J call may be incorrect, as the DNA end agrees better with TRBJ2-7. The CDR3 sequence is 14 residues long. Per germline, CDR1 SGHNT and CDR2 YYREEE (reference sequence). The CDR3 protein is CASSSGQSRYEQYF. The CDR3 nucleotides read TGTGCCAGCAGCTCGGGACAGTCCCGCTACGAGCAGTACTTC.

With respect to this clone: The sample carries other DNA sequences with the same CDR3. The rearrangement links TRBV18 to TRBJ1-2; 7 nucleotides match TRBD1. The CDR3 is 13 residues long. Germline loops: CDR1 KGHSH, CDR2 LQKENI. V dropped 3 bases and J dropped 7; count of bases not matched to a gene: 5. For the CDR3, the DNA is TGTGCCAGCTCACCGTCAGGGGGAAGTGGCTACACCTTC. It translates to CASSPSGGSGYTF.

The chain has TRBV7-9 and TRBJ1-4; D call uncertain. V lost 4 bases to trimming and J lost 5 bases, with 11 bases between them. The CDR3 extends over 14 amino acids. Germline lookup yields CDR1 SEHNR and CDR2 FQNEAQ (reference sequence). The CDR3 nucleotides read TGTGCCAGCAGCTCCCGCTCAGCCAATGAAAAACTGTTTTTT. Protein sequence: CASSSRSANEKLFF.

The chain links TRBV19 to TRBJ2-1; 8 nucleotides line up with TRBD1. J was trimmed by 2 bases and V by 4 bases; bases with no gene match: 4. The CDR3 runs to 15 residues. Germline CDR1 and CDR2: LNHDA and SQIVND (reference sequence). The CDR3: CASSTWTGPYNEQFF. CDR3 sequence (DNA): TGTGCCAGTAGTACCTGGACAGGGCCCTACAATGAGCAGTTCTTC.

This clone appeared a few times. This chain joins TRBV18 and TRBJ1-5; no firm D call. Germline CDR1 reads KGHSH; CDR2 reads LQKENI. The V gene lost 3 bases and the J gene lost 7 bases, with 10 bases spanning the gap. CDR3 length equals 13 residues. CDR3 protein: CASSPQDRQPQHF. For the CDR3, the DNA is TGTGCCAGCTCACCCCAGGATAGACAGCCCCAGCATTTT. Based on the CDR3 plus reference TRBV18 and TRBJ1-5, the full variable domain is NAGVMQNPRHLVRRRGQEARLRCSPMKGHSHVYWYRQLPEEGLKFMVYLQKENIIDESGMPKERFSAEFPKEGPSILRIQQVVRGDSAAYFCASSPQDRQPQHFGDGTRLSIL.

In this sample, this clone turned up a few times. This chain joins TRBV2 and TRBJ1-2; no definite D call. Trimming cost V 1 base and J 7 bases, with 4 bases left between them. The CDR3 extends over 11 amino acids. The germline V gene encodes CDR1 SNHLY and CDR2 FYNNEI. Here the CDR3 DNA reads TGTGCCAGCAGTGAAGACACTGGCTACACCTTC. Its protein product is CASSEDTGYTF.